The 29 T cell receptor beta chains presented below share a single source sample, sequenced in a study of blood T cell repertoires in COVID-19. Assay used: immunoSEQ multiplex PCR; TCRdb lists only in-frame clones, some missing. The sample has around 380,000 clones; roughly 86% are singletons. Sequenced material: peripheral blood. These receptor sequences come from a human donor with acute or convalescent COVID-19. The donor label of this sample is uncertain.

The chain is built from TRBV2 and TRBJ2-7, with TRBD2 as a possible D gene (6 bases). Trimming stripped 6 bases from V and 3 bases from J, with 12 bases between. From germline, CDR1 is SNHLY and CDR2 FYNNEI. The CDR3 contains 13 residues. CDR3 DNA: TGTGCCAGCAGCGGGGACTTCTACTACGAGCAGTACTTC. Translated, it gives CASSGDFYYEQYF.

The chain combines TRBV3-1 (or the pseudogene TRBV3-2) with TRBJ1-4; D is uncertain. Trimming left V 2 bases short and J 4 bases short, with 8 bases between. The length of the CDR3 is 14 residues. Germline assignment: CDR1 LGHDT and CDR2 YNNKEL (reference sequence). The CDR3 sequence: CASSQYANNEKLFF. CDR3 bases: TGTGCCAGCAGCCAATACGCGAATAATGAAAAACTGTTTTTT.

V gene TRBV5-1 combines with J gene TRBJ1-2; D is ambiguous. Trimming removed 1 base at V and 0 bases at J, with 13 bases between. Germline CDR1 SGHRS, CDR2 YFSETQ. The CDR3 has 16 amino acids. DNA of the CDR3: TGCGCCAGCAGCTTGAGAGCAACCGGGACTAACTATGGCTACACCTTC. This translates into CASSLRATGTNYGYTF. The entire variable domain, with the rest obtained from reference TRBV5-1 and TRBJ1-2, is as follows: KAGVTQTPRYLIKTRGQQVTLSCSPISGHRSVSWYQQTPGQGLQFLFEYFSETQRNKGNFPGRFSGRQFSNSRSEMNVSTLELGDSALYLCASSLRATGTNYGYTFGSGTRLTVV.

J is TRBJ2-3 and V is TRBV4-2; tentative D call: TRBD1 (6 bases). Trimming removed 2 bases at V and 1 base at J, with 13 bases between. The CDR3 is 16 amino acids. CDR1 and CDR2 from the germline V gene are LGHNA and YNFKEQ. The CDR3 sequence is CASSQNLQGRTDTQYF. CDR3 bases: TGTGCCAGCAGCCAAAACCTACAGGGACGCACAGATACGCAGTATTTT.

The chain combines TRBV6-5 with TRBJ1-2; 9 bases fit TRBD1. Germline assignment: CDR1 MNHEY and CDR2 SVGAGI. The CDR3 extends over 15 amino acids. Germline trimming cut 3 bases from V and 5 bases from J; bases unmatched to any gene: 7. CDR3 in DNA: TGTGCCAGCAGTTATGGGACAGGGTCATGGTATGGCTACACCTTC. Its translation is CASSYGTGSWYGYTF.

This clone was counted a single time. Here the CDR3 DNA reads TGTGCCAGCACCCTAGGGGCAAACTCTGGAAACACCATATATTTT. Its translation is CASTLGANSGNTIYF. The V gene is TRBV6-5, the J gene TRBJ1-3, with D perhaps TRBD1 (5 bases). CDR1 is MNHEY and CDR2 is SVGAGI in the germline V gene. CDR3 length: 15 amino acids. Trimming cost V 7 bases and J 0 bases, with 13 bases left between them.

The rearrangement links TRBV28 to TRBJ2-7; 7 nucleotides agree with TRBD2. V was clipped by 7 bases and J by 2 bases; unmatched bases: 11. CDR3 size: 15 residues. Germline V gene lookup returns CDR1 MDHEN and CDR2 SYDVKM. The CDR3 here is CASTRGDGTTYEQYF. Written as DNA, the CDR3 is TGTGCCAGCACCCGGGGGGACGGTACCACCTACGAGCAGTACTTC.

The chain employs TRBV6-5 and TRBJ1-2; TRBD1 aligns across 7 bases. The length of the CDR3 is 13 residues. Per the germline V gene, CDR1 is MNHEY and CDR2 is SVGAGI. With V trimmed by 6 bases and J by 5 bases, 6 bases remained unmatched. CDR3 nucleotides: TGTGCCAGCAGATCAGGGGGATATTATGGCTACACCTTC. As protein: CASRSGGYYGYTF.

The rearrangement joins TRBV28 to TRBJ2-7; D ambiguous. The V gene lost 3 bases and the J gene lost 2 bases, with 11 bases spanning the gap. The CDR3 totals 14 residues. Germline-derived CDR1 and CDR2 are MDHEN and SYDVKM. CDR3: CASSFHSPPYEQYF. CDR3 coding DNA: TGTGCCAGCAGTTTTCACTCCCCCCCCTACGAGCAGTACTTC.

V and J are TRBV29-1 and TRBJ1-2; D may be TRBD1 (5 bases). The germline gives CDR1 SQVTM, CDR2 ANQGSEA. This CDR3 is 14 amino acids long. V shed 0 bases and J shed 5 bases, with 13 bases lying between them. The chain's CDR3 is CSVEERGTLYGYTF. The CDR3 region has the DNA TGCAGCGTTGAAGAAAGGGGTACCCTATATGGCTACACCTTC.

The chain joins TRBV5-1 to TRBJ2-3; TRBD1 aligns across 8 bases. Per the germline V gene, CDR1 is SGHRS and CDR2 is YFSETQ. The trim removed 4 bases at V and 1 base at J, leaving 8 bases unmatched. This CDR3 comprises 16 residues. In nucleotides, the CDR3 is TGCGCCAGCAGCCCGTTGACAGGGGTGCGCACAGATACGCAGTATTTT. It translates to CASSPLTGVRTDTQYF.

The chain combines TRBV7-6 with TRBJ1-1, with 8 bases matching TRBD1. This CDR3 is built from 15 residues. CDR1 is SGHVS and CDR2 is FNYEAQ in the germline V gene. After removal of 1 base from V and 1 base from J, the junction contained 2 bases not matched to a gene. Here the CDR3 DNA reads TGTGCCAGCAGCTTAGAAGGACAGGGGAACACTGAAGCTTTCTTT. It encodes CASSLEGQGNTEAFF. The whole variable domain, filled in from reference TRBV7-6 and TRBJ1-1, reads GAGVSQSPRYKVTKRGQDVALRCDPISGHVSLYWYRQALGQGPEFLTYFNYEAQQDKSGLPNDRFSAERPEGSISTLTIQRTEQRDSAMYRCASSLEGQGNTEAFFGQGTRLTVV.

The V gene is TRBV27, the J gene TRBJ1-2; D unclear. This CDR3 region has 12 residues. V lost 5 bases, J lost 1 base, and 5 bases lay in between. Looked up from germline, CDR1 is MNHEY and CDR2 is SMNVEV (reference sequence). The CDR3, as DNA: TGTGCCAGCAGTGGCAGTAACTATGGCTACACCTTC. It codes for CASSGSNYGYTF.

With regard to this clone: This CDR3 is also generated by other DNA sequences in the sample. The rearrangement joins TRBV7-6 to TRBJ2-1, with TRBD2 identical over 13 bases. Germline values: CDR1 SGHVS, CDR2 FNYEAQ. J lost 3 bases, V lost 1 base, and 6 bases had no gene match. This CDR3 spans 18 amino acids. The CDR3 loop reads CASSLELRTSGSYNEQFF. CDR3 sequence (DNA): TGTGCCAGCAGCTTAGAACTCCGGACTAGCGGGAGCTACAATGAGCAGTTCTTC.

A note on this clone: The junction shows a germline mismatch at one end, possibly a read error. The V gene is TRBV2, the J gene TRBJ2-1; D may be TRBD2 (6 bases). The CDR3 consists of 15 residues. Germline-derived CDR1 and CDR2 are SNHLY and FYNNEI. Here the CDR3 DNA reads TGTGCCAGCAGGCGGGACCTTCCCTCCAACAATGAGCAGTTCTTC. As protein: CASRRDLPSNNEQFF.

This clone came up a few times. The chain is built from TRBV7-8 and TRBJ1-5; TRBD1 aligns across 8 bases. V shed 1 base, J shed 7 bases, and the junction held 3 bases outside the gene matches. Germline assignment: CDR1 SGHVS and CDR2 FQNEAQ. CDR3 length equals 14 residues. The CDR3 DNA sequence: TGTGCCAGCAGCTTAGGGAACAGGGGGCAGCCCCAGCATTTT. Translating it yields CASSLGNRGQPQHF.

J is TRBJ1-2 and V is TRBV2; 8 nucleotides match TRBD1. Germline V gene sequence: CDR1 SNHLY, CDR2 FYNNEI. The CDR3 length is 16 residues. The ends lost 6 bases at V and 4 bases at J; junction bases unmatched: 13. In nucleotides, the CDR3 is TGTGCCAGCAGGTCGGCAGGGGGCTATGGTAGCTATGGCTACACCTTC. It specifies CASRSAGGYGSYGYTF.

The V and J genes are TRBV30 and TRBJ1-2; no clear D gene. V was pared by 3 bases and J by 1 base, with 9 bases between. This CDR3 contains 13 residues. Germline loops: CDR1 GTSNPN, CDR2 SVGIG (reference sequence). CDR3 residues: CAWRREYNYGYTF. CDR3 DNA sequence: TGTGCCTGGAGGAGGGAGTATAACTATGGCTACACCTTC.

This chain joins TRBV19 and TRBJ1-5; D unclear. Looked up from germline, CDR1 is LNHDA and CDR2 is SQIVND (reference sequence). V shed 6 bases and J shed 2 bases, with 14 bases lying between them. This CDR3 spans 15 amino acids. Written as DNA, the CDR3 is TGTGCCAGTAGGTCGGAGGGATCCGGCAATCAGCCCCAGCATTTT. This sequence encodes CASRSEGSGNQPQHF.

The V gene is TRBV7-2, the J gene TRBJ1-2; a possible D gene is TRBD1 (6 bases). From germline, CDR1 is SGHTA and CDR2 FQGNSA. The CDR3 spans 15 residues. Trimming stripped 4 bases from V and 6 bases from J, with 18 bases between. The CDR3 region has the DNA TGTGCCAGCAGCTCAGTTGAACAGGGACCCGATGGCTACACCTTC. The encoded protein is CASSSVEQGPDGYTF.

This sequence joins TRBV5-6 and TRBJ1-2; D remains ambiguous. V was shortened by 4 bases and J by 3 bases, with 13 bases between the two germline ends. The CDR3 has 14 amino acids. CDR1 SGHDT and CDR2 YYEEEE come from the germline V gene. CDR3 coding DNA: TGTGCCAGCAGCCCTACTCGATTGTACTATGGCTACACCTTC. Translation: CASSPTRLYYGYTF.

This clone showed up just once. V gene TRBV30 combines with J gene TRBJ1-6; 9 nucleotides agree with TRBD1. Germline CDR1 GTSNPN, CDR2 SVGIG (reference sequence). The trim removed 2 bases at V and 9 bases at J, leaving 8 bases unmatched. This CDR3 comprises 15 residues. The CDR3, as DNA: TGTGCCTGGAGTCAGCACGGGACAGGGAGTTCACCCCTCCACTTT. Amino acid sequence: CAWSQHGTGSSPLHF.

The chain uses TRBV2 and TRBJ2-7, with TRBD1 matching over 7 bases. Germline CDR1 is SNHLY and CDR2 is FYNNEI. The V and J ends lost 6 bases and 2 bases, in that order; junction bases with no gene match: 1. This CDR3 is 12 amino acids long. Here the CDR3 reads CASRGTAYEQYF. CDR3 bases: TGTGCCAGCAGGGGGACAGCCTACGAGCAGTACTTC.

The J gene is TRBJ2-7, the V gene TRBV19; a possible D gene is TRBD1 (5 bases). Germline-derived CDR1 and CDR2 are LNHDA and SQIVND (reference sequence). Trimming took 3 bases from V and 6 from J, leaving 18 bases between them. This CDR3 has 15 residues. The CDR3 is CASSIRRAPYFEQYF. DNA of the CDR3: TGTGCCAGTAGTATCCGCAGGGCCCCCTATTTCGAGCAGTACTTC.

The V and J genes are TRBV10-1 and TRBJ1-5, with D maybe TRBD1 (6 bases). Germline V CDR1 and CDR2: WNHNN, SYGVQD (reference sequence). The CDR3 extends over 14 amino acids. Trimming cost V 6 bases and J 2 bases, with 11 bases left between them. CDR3 DNA sequence: TGCGCCAGCAGAGGGACATACTGCAATCAGCCCCAGCATTTT. Translating gives CASRGTYCNQPQHF.

The DNA for the CDR3 is TGTGCCAGTAGGCTTACTAGCGGGACCTACGAGCAGTACTTC. It encodes CASRLTSGTYEQYF. This chain uses TRBV19 with TRBJ2-7; 10 positions agree with TRBD2. V lost 6 bases to trimming and J lost 2 bases; unmatched junction nucleotides: 4. CDR1 LNHDA and CDR2 SQIVND come from the germline V gene (reference sequence). This CDR3 spans 14 amino acids.

This chain joins TRBV7-9 and TRBJ1-6; perhaps TRBD1 as D (5 bases). Trimming stripped 7 bases from V and 5 bases from J, with 9 bases between. Germline V gene sequence: CDR1 SEHNR, CDR2 FQNEAQ (reference sequence). This CDR3 is 13 amino acids long. This CDR3 is CASNPRDNSPLHF. The CDR3 DNA is TGTGCCAGCAACCCCAGGGATAATTCACCCCTCCACTTT.

The V gene is TRBV30, the J gene TRBJ1-3, with 9 bases matching TRBD1. Germline lookup yields CDR1 GTSNPN and CDR2 SVGIG (reference sequence). CDR3 size: 14 residues. Trimming cost V 7 bases and J 4 bases; bases outside gene matches: 8. The CDR3: CAYRGTGRGNTIYF. Written as DNA, the CDR3 is TGTGCCTACCGGGGGACAGGGAGGGGAAACACCATATATTTT. The full variable domain, with the rest looked up from reference TRBV30 and TRBJ1-3, is SQTIHQWPATLVQPVGSPLSLECTVEGTSNPNLYWYRQAAGRGLQLLFYSVGIGQISSEVPQNLSASRPQDRQFILSSKKLLLSDSGFYLCAYRGTGRGNTIYFGEGSWLTVV.

Here the CDR3 DNA reads TGCGCCAGCAGCTTCGGACAGAATCGGGAAAAACTGTTTTTT. This translates into CASSFGQNREKLFF. The chain employs TRBV5-1 and TRBJ1-4, with a tentative D call TRBD1 (6 bases). This CDR3 comprises 14 residues. V was shortened by 2 bases and J by 8 bases, with 13 bases between the two germline ends. Germline V gives CDR1 SGHRS, CDR2 YFSETQ.